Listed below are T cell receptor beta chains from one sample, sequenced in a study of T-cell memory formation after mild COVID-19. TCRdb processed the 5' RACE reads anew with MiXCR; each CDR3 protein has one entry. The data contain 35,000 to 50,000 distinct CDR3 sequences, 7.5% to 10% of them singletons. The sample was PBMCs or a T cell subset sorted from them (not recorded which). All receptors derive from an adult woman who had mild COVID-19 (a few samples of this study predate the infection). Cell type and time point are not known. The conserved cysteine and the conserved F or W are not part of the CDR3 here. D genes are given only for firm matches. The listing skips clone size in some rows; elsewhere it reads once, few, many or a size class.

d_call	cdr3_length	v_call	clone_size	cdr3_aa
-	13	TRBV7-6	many	ASSLQSGGHNEQF
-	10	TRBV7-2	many	ASSLFGDTQY
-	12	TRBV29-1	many	SVARDTQNYGYT
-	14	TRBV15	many	ATSRTDMAGSSPLH
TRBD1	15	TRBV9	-	ASSSGGAADSNQPQH
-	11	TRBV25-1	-	ASSGGANQPQH
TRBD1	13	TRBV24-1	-	ATSDRTGVTDTQY
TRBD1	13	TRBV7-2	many	ASSESSDRAYEQY
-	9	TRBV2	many	ASSENNEQF
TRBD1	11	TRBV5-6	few	ASSRQGAHEQY
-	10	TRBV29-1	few	SVAQGRTEAF
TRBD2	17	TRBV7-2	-	ASSPPLGTSGRVGHEQY
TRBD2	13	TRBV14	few	ASSPSLGGYYEQY
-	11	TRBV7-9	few	ASSPELNTEAF
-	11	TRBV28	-	ASSSAGANVLT
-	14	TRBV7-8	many	ASSLRERWDTGELF
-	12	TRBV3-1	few	ASSHGRVTDTQY
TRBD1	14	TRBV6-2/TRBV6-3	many	ASSSPGTGNPYEQY
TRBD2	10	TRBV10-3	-	AISGGGDTQY
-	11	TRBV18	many	ASSPPESVTQY
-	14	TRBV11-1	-	ASSPRSGALNTEAF
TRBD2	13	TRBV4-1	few	ASSHFSGGAGEQF
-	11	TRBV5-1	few	ASATPTADTQY
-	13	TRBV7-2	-	ASSAGGTGTDTQY
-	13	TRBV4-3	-	ASSSHASDGNTIY
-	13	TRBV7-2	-	ASSLTGTPNEKLF
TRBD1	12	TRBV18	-	ASSADRVHQPQH
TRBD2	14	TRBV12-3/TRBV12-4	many	ASRKTGLAGAETQY
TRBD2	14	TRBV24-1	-	ATSDWLAGSTDTQY
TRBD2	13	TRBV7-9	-	ASSPRGAGGNEQF
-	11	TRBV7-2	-	ASSFVSSDEQY
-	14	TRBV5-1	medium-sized	ASSLPGAANTGELF
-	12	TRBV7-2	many	ASSPRGVYNEQF
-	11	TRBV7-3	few	ASSLQENTEAF
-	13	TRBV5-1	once	ASSFAQGGNSPLH
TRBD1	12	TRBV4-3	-	ASSLGQGARTIY
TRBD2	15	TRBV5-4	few	ASSAGLAGGRPDTQY
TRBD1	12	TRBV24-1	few	AIGTGVSYNEQF
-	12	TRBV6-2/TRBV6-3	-	ASSYITAKNIQY
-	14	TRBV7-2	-	ASSLRPSAGTDTQY
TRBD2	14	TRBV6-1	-	ASSARIGTSADTQY
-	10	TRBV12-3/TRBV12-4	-	ASRRGTDTQY
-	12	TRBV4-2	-	ASSQDTDYSEAF
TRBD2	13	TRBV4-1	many	ASSQETGGIREQF
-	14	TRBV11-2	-	ASSPIGSSSYNEQF
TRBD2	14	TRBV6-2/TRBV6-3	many	ASSYGTSGRPYEQY
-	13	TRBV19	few	ASSIRGPMKGQQY
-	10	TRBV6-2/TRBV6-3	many	ASEVPGQPQH
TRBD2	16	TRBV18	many	ASSLLPTSGETTDTQY
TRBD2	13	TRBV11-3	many	ASSLAGGVHNEQF